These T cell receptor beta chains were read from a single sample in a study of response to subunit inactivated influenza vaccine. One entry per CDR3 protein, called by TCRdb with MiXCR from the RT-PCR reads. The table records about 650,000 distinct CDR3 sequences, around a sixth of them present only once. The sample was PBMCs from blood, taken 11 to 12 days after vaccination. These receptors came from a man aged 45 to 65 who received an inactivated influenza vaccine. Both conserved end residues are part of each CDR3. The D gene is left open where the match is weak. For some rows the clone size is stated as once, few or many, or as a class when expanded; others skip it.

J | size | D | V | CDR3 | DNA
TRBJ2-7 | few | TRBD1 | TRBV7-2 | CASSTRTGTYEQYF | TGTGCCAGCAGCACTCGGACAGGGACCTACGAGCAGTACTTC
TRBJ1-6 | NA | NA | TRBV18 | CASSPVQSSPLHF | TGTGCCAGCTCACCAGTACAGAGTTCACCCCTCCACTTT
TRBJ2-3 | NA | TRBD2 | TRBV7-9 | CASSSRLAGVTDMQYF | TGTGCCAGCAGCTCCCGACTAGCGGGAGTGACAGATATGCAGTATTTT
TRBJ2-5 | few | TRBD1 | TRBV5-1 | CASSSTPGQGETQYF | TGCGCCAGCAGCTCTACTCCGGGACAGGGAGAGACCCAGTACTTC
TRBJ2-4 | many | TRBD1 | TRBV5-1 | CASSPTDRAKNIQYF | TGCGCCAGCAGCCCAACGGACAGGGCCAAAAACATTCAGTACTTC
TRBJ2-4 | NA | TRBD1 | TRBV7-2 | CASSERQGLAKNIQYF | TGTGCCAGCAGCGAAAGACAGGGGCTAGCCAAAAACATTCAGTACTTC
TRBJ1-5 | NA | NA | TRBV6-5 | CASSYSQAAPQHF | TGTGCCAGCAGTTATTCCCAGGCCGCGCCCCAGCATTTT
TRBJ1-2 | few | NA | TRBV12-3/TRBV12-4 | CASSPRQSVYGYTF | TGTGCCAGCAGTCCGAGACAGTCTGTCTATGGCTACACCTTC
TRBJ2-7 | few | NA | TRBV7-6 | CASSRAGSDEQYF | TGTGCCAGCAGCCGTGCGGGAAGCGACGAGCAGTACTTC
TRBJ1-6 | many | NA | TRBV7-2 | CASSSQGVNSPLHF | TGTGCCAGCAGCTCGCAGGGAGTCAATTCACCCCTCCACTTT